The entry that follows covers one TCR beta chain sequence. Template material for amplifying TCR beta CDR3 regions consisted of RNA transcripts. First-round RT-PCR with HTBI primers amplified the TCR CDR3 region. TCRdb reprocessed the multiplex PCR reads via MiXCR and lists one record per CDR3 protein. The data hold about 350,000 distinct CDR3 sequences, with approximately 18% observed a single time. V shed 2 bases and J shed 0 bases, with 4 bases lying between them. Germline loops: CDR1 SEHNR, CDR2 FQNEAQ (reference sequence). CDR3 size: 14 residues. The data belong to a study of T cells in Graves' hyperthyroidism and ophthalmopathy.

The receptor's source is a woman aged 30 to 39 with Graves' hyperthyroidism that later progressed to Graves' ophthalmopathy. The chain combines TRBV7-9 with TRBJ2-2; D ambiguous. Sequencing was carried out using blood. The chain's CDR3 is CASSLQSNTGELFF. For the CDR3, the DNA is TGTGCCAGCAGCTTACAGTCGAACACCGGGGAGCTGTTTTTT.